One sample yielded the 15 T cell receptor beta chains listed below, sequenced in a study of blood T cell repertoires in COVID-19. Repertoires were generated with immunoSEQ multiplex PCR, while TCRdb's copy carries only in-frame clones and drops some. The sample holds around 500,000 clones, less than 90% seen once. Sequencing was done on a sample of PBMCs or T cells enriched from blood (not recorded which). These receptors were taken from a woman aged 55-69 years who had recovered from COVID-19.

This chain uses TRBV4-1 with TRBJ2-2; D gene uncertain. The germline V gene encodes CDR1 MGHRA and CDR2 YSYEKL. V lost 5 bases and J 5 bases, leaving 12 bases between the germline ends. The CDR3 extends over 14 amino acids. The CDR3 loop reads CASSADLITGELFF. DNA for the CDR3: TGCGCCAGCAGCGCCGACTTGATTACCGGGGAGCTGTTTTTT.

V gene TRBV30 combines with J gene TRBJ2-3, with D perhaps matching TRBD1 (6 bases). V was trimmed by 2 bases and J by 3 bases, leaving 12 bases between them. The CDR3 consists of 14 residues. Germline V CDR1 and CDR2: GTSNPN, SVGIG (reference sequence). In DNA, the CDR3 is TGTGCCTGGAGTCCTTTCACAGGGACAGATACGCAGTATTTT. This encodes CAWSPFTGTDTQYF. Full variable domain (rest looked up from reference TRBV30 and TRBJ2-3): SQTIHQWPATLVQPVGSPLSLECTVEGTSNPNLYWYRQAAGRGLQLLFYSVGIGQISSEVPQNLSASRPQDRQFILSSKKLLLSDSGFYLCAWSPFTGTDTQYFGPGTRLTVL.

V gene TRBV3-1 (or the pseudogene TRBV3-2) combines with J gene TRBJ2-7; D remains ambiguous. Germline CDR1 reads LGHDT; CDR2 reads YNNKEL (reference sequence). The germline V and J ends were trimmed by 4 bases and 0 bases, with 7 bases remaining between them. This CDR3 has 13 amino acids. The CDR3 nucleotides are TGTGCCAGCAGCCGTGTCGGCTCCTACGAGCAGTACTTC. This encodes CASSRVGSYEQYF.

This chain uses TRBV7-2 with TRBJ2-2; D not certain. The V gene's germline CDR1 is SGHTA and CDR2 FQGNSA. The V end was cut by 4 bases, the J end by 5 bases, with 17 bases between. This CDR3 has 16 amino acids. CDR3 bases: TGTGCCAGCAGCTCCAAGCTCCCGGGTGGGACCGGGGAGCTGTTTTTT. Residues: CASSSKLPGGTGELFF.

This clone was recorded only once. The chain joins TRBV6-5 to TRBJ2-2, with TRBD1 matching 8 bases. V dropped 6 bases and J dropped 2; count of bases not matched to a gene: 5. Germline V gene lookup returns CDR1 MNHEY and CDR2 SVGAGI. The length of the CDR3 is 15 residues. In DNA, the CDR3 is TGTGCCAGCAGCAGAGGACAGGGAAACACCGGGGAGCTGTTTTTT. It encodes CASSRGQGNTGELFF.

This chain connects TRBV9 to TRBJ2-3, with TRBD2 as a possible D gene (6 bases). The CDR3 spans 17 residues. V was shortened by 2 bases and J by 0 bases, with 16 bases between the two germline ends. Germline V gene lookup returns CDR1 SGDLS and CDR2 YYNGEE. The CDR3 loop is CASSVGGLYSSTDTQYF. The CDR3 DNA reads as TGTGCCAGCAGCGTGGGGGGACTTTACTCTAGCACAGATACGCAGTATTTT.

About this clone: Additional DNA sequences in this sample encode the identical CDR3. The chain uses TRBV5-1 and TRBJ1-4; tentatively, D is TRBD1 (6 bases). V was cut by 0 bases and J by 3 bases, with 9 bases left in between. The CDR3 has 15 amino acids. Germline lookup yields CDR1 SGHRS and CDR2 YFSETQ. CDR3 sequence (DNA): TGCGCCAGCAGCTTGGAGGGGGTATCTAATGAAAAACTGTTTTTT. Translation: CASSLEGVSNEKLFF.

With regard to this clone: This same CDR3 is encoded by further DNA sequences in the sample. The chain employs TRBV24-1 and TRBJ2-1; a possible D gene is TRBD1 (6 bases). Trimming shortened V by 4 bases and J by 7 bases, and 13 bases separated the two germline ends. The CDR3 loop spans 14 amino acids. Germline V gives CDR1 KGHDR, CDR2 SFDVKD. The CDR3 DNA sequence: TGTGCCACCAGTGACATCAGGGGAGCGAATGAGCAGTTCTTC. This sequence encodes CATSDIRGANEQFF.

This chain links TRBV9 with TRBJ2-3; tentatively, D is TRBD2 (5 bases). This CDR3 is built from 14 residues. V shed 0 bases and J shed 8 bases, with 13 bases lying between them. Per the germline V gene, CDR1 is SGDLS and CDR2 is YYNGEE. CDR3 nucleotide sequence: TGTGCCAGCAGCGTAGCAGGAGACTATAGTACGCAGTATTTT. Protein sequence: CASSVAGDYSTQYF.

The V gene is TRBV9, the J gene TRBJ1-3, with a tentative D call TRBD1 (6 bases). With 0 bases removed from V and 1 base from J, the gap between germline ends came to 11 bases. The CDR3 is 16 residues long. Germline V lookup: CDR1 SGDLS, CDR2 YYNGEE. The CDR3, as DNA: TGTGCCAGCAGCGTAGATCACAGGGTATCTGGAAACACCATATATTTT. It codes for CASSVDHRVSGNTIYF.

This rearrangement joins TRBV7-8 to TRBJ1-4; possibly TRBD1 for D (6 bases). This CDR3 has 16 amino acids. In germline, CDR1 is SGHVS, CDR2 FQNEAQ. V was trimmed by 3 bases and J by 7 bases, leaving 18 bases between them. CDR3 sequence: CASSLRRGGLGEKLFF. CDR3 sequence (DNA): TGTGCCAGCAGCTTGCGTAGGGGGGGGCTTGGTGAAAAACTGTTTTTT.

This chain connects TRBV27 to TRBJ1-4, with a possible D match to TRBD1 (5 bases). The CDR3 runs 15 residues. V was shortened by 6 bases and J by 5 bases, with 16 bases between the two germline ends. The germline V gene has CDR1 MNHEY and CDR2 SMNVEV (reference sequence). In DNA form, the CDR3 reads TGTGCCAGCAGCCGTGGGGGGGGAAGGAATGAAAAACTGTTTTTT. It encodes CASSRGGGRNEKLFF.

The J gene is TRBJ2-2, the V gene TRBV24-1; perhaps TRBD2 as D (6 bases). Trimming left V 4 bases short and J 0 bases short, with 20 bases between. The germline V gene has CDR1 KGHDR and CDR2 SFDVKD. The CDR3 totals 19 residues. The CDR3 reads CATSDLPGGTAPNTGELFF. Here the CDR3 DNA reads TGTGCCACCAGTGACTTGCCGGGCGGGACGGCCCCGAACACCGGGGAGCTGTTTTTT.

As concerns this clone: Other DNA sequences in the same sample also yield this CDR3. The chain employs TRBV5-1 and TRBJ1-5, with 8 bases lining up with TRBD1. With 5 bases clipped from V and 4 bases from J, the junction kept 5 bases outside the gene matches. The V gene's germline CDR1 is SGHRS and CDR2 YFSETQ. This CDR3 has 14 amino acids. CDR3 sequence: CASSLTGGNQPQHF. As DNA, the CDR3 is TGCGCCAGCAGTCTCACAGGGGGAAATCAGCCCCAGCATTTT.

This chain links TRBV19 with TRBJ2-2; TRBD2 matches 14 bases. The V gene end was trimmed by 4 bases and the J gene end by 7 bases; junction bases not matched to a gene: 5. Germline V lookup: CDR1 LNHDA, CDR2 SQIVND (reference sequence). This CDR3 comprises 16 residues. The CDR3 region has the DNA TGTGCCAGTAGTACCCGGACTAGCGGGGGGTACGGGGAGCTGTTTTTT. Its protein product is CASSTRTSGGYGELFF.